The clone carrying this T cell receptor (beta chain) was detected only once. Its antigen is unidentified. From cryopreserved PBMCs came around 2 micrograms of genomic DNA used for TCR beta libraries. T cells were sequenced at a targeted depth of 1 in 200,000 to 1 in 1 million. Method: immunoSEQ multiplex PCR; TCRdb's copy keeps in-frame clones and lacks some. The repertoire has around 150,000 clones, nearly 90% of them found once; the top ten carry around 2.7%. These data originate in a study of cytotoxic CD8 clonotypes in ibrutinib-treated CLL. Study information: The patients, under 13 relapsed/refractory and 15 treatment-naive, included about 18 who were IGHV unmutated. Study-wide results and limits: Different sampling times were used for sustained-remission and progressing patients.

In germline, CDR1 is SGHRS, CDR2 YFSETQ. This CDR3 region has 14 residues. V was cut by 2 bases and J by 0 bases, with 3 bases left in between. This rearrangement joins TRBV5-1 to TRBJ2-6, with D uncertain. This clonotype was obtained from a human donor with chronic lymphocytic leukemia. Material: PBMCs, obtained at disease progression, from a patient treated with ibrutinib. The CDR3: CASSLSSGANVLTF. The CDR3 DNA reads TGCGCCAGCAGCTTAAGCTCTGGGGCCAACGTCCTGACTTTC.